This T cell receptor beta chain originates from a study of T-cell memory formation after mild COVID-19. As for the study in general: Among the donors, TCR clusters were largely specific to each donor. Regarding the study as a whole: In pre-infection memory, a portion of responding clones appeared, which suggested that cross-reactive memory joined.

One entry per CDR3 protein, called by TCRdb with MiXCR from the 5' RACE reads. The data hold 350,000 to 400,000 distinct CDR3 sequences, with 20% to 25% observed a single time. Many counts were recorded for this clonotype. Antigen specificity is unknown. The germline gene is not matched at one end of the junction; a read error may be the cause. Germline CDR1 and CDR2: LGHNA and YSLEER. The CDR3 runs 15 residues. The rearrangement joins TRBV4-3 to TRBJ1-5; perhaps TRBD1 as D (5 bases). The sequenced material came from PBMCs or a T cell subset sorted from them (not recorded which). This clonotype originated in an adult woman who had mild COVID-19 (a few samples of this study predate the infection). Cell type and time point are not known. The chain's CDR3 is CASSKEATTGRPQHF. As DNA, the CDR3 is TGCGCCAGCAGCAAAGAGGCCACGACGGGACGGCCCCAGCATTTT.